A single sample is the source of the 16 T cell receptor beta chains below, sequenced in a study of blood T cell repertoires in COVID-19. The table came from immunoSEQ multiplex PCR; TCRdb's copy has only in-frame clones and leaves some out. Of roughly 100,000 clones listed, roughly 87% were seen once; the top ten hold around 2%. The source material was peripheral blood. The receptors originated from a man between 50 and 59 years old with active COVID-19.

V usage is TRBV6-5 and J usage is TRBJ1-4; D is perhaps TRBD1 (5 bases). From germline, CDR1 is MNHEY and CDR2 SVGAGI. The CDR3 sequence is 12 residues long. In DNA, the CDR3 is TGTGCATCGGGGGGTCCTAATGAAAAACTGTTTTTT. It yields the protein CASGGPNEKLFF.

The gene calls are TRBV7-9 and TRBJ2-7, with TRBD2 as a possible D gene (5 bases). Germline loops: CDR1 SEHNR, CDR2 FQNEAQ (reference sequence). The CDR3 is 17 residues long. The germline V and J ends were trimmed by 5 bases and 0 bases, with 20 bases remaining between them. CDR3 loop: CASSPPQPDGLSYEQYF. In DNA form, the CDR3 reads TGTGCCAGCAGCCCCCCCCAGCCCGACGGACTCTCCTACGAGCAGTACTTC.

This rearrangement joins TRBV9 to TRBJ2-2; a possible D gene is TRBD2 (5 bases). CDR1 and CDR2 from the germline V gene are SGDLS and YYNGEE. V lost 3 bases and J 5 bases, leaving 26 bases between the germline ends. The CDR3 contains 19 residues. CDR3 protein: CASSASGGIPFPNTGELFF. The DNA of the CDR3 is TGTGCCAGCAGCGCAAGCGGCGGCATCCCCTTTCCTAATACCGGGGAGCTGTTTTTT.

The chain combines TRBV10-3 with TRBJ1-4; D might be TRBD1 (6 bases). CDR1 ENHRY and CDR2 SYGVKD come from the germline V gene. The V end lost 0 bases, the J end lost 7 bases, and 12 bases lay between the germline ends. The CDR3 runs to 15 residues. The CDR3 reads CAISESGAASEKLFF. The CDR3 nucleotides read TGTGCCATCAGTGAGTCGGGGGCGGCTTCTGAAAAACTGTTTTTT.

This clone was counted a few times. The V call is TRBV4-2, the J call TRBJ2-3, with a tentative D call TRBD2 (6 bases). CDR3 length equals 15 residues. CDR1 and CDR2 (germline): LGHNA, YNFKEQ. The V gene lost 6 bases and the J gene lost 2 bases, with 15 bases spanning the gap. The CDR3, as DNA: TGTGCCAGCAGTCCCGGAGGGGTGCTCACAGATACGCAGTATTTT. Translating gives CASSPGGVLTDTQYF.

CDR3 protein: CASSQPSGGRVNTEAFF. For the CDR3, the DNA is TGCGCCAGCAGTCAACCGTCGGGTGGCAGGGTGAACACTGAAGCTTTCTTT. The chain recombines TRBV23-1 with TRBJ1-1, with a tentative D call TRBD1 (5 bases). TRBV23-1 is known as an ORF, though its function is uncertain. The CDR3 spans 17 residues. Deletions cut 2 bases from V and 0 bases from J, with 16 bases between.

In this sample, this clone turned up once. The chain is built from TRBV18 and TRBJ2-1; D uncertain. V was clipped by 3 bases and J by 6 bases, with 12 bases between them. The CDR3 runs to 14 residues. Looked up from germline, CDR1 is KGHSH and CDR2 is LQKENI. The CDR3, as DNA: TGTGCCAGCTCACCTACGTCCGTCAGCAATGAGCAGTTCTTC. Translated, it gives CASSPTSVSNEQFF.

The chain employs TRBV4-3 and TRBJ2-1; TRBD2 might be the D (5 bases). The CDR3 has 15 amino acids. V was shortened by 1 base and J by 6 bases, with 13 bases between the two germline ends. Germline V lookup: CDR1 LGHNA, CDR2 YSLEER. CDR3 loop: CASSQAGVTPNEQFF. The DNA of the CDR3 is TGCGCCAGCAGCCAAGCCGGGGTCACCCCCAATGAGCAGTTCTTC.

This chain uses TRBV19 with TRBJ2-7; D perhaps matches TRBD1 (6 bases). There are 12 residues in the CDR3. Trimming left V 1 base short and J 7 bases short, with 8 bases between. The germline V gene encodes CDR1 LNHDA and CDR2 SQIVND (reference sequence). This CDR3 is CASSIAGAEQYF. CDR3 DNA sequence: TGTGCCAGTAGTATAGCAGGGGCTGAGCAGTACTTC.

The chain has TRBV9 and TRBJ1-3, with D unclear. The germline CDR1 and CDR2 sequences are SGDLS and YYNGEE. The V end was cut by 4 bases, the J end by 0 bases, with 8 bases between. CDR3 length equals 14 residues. The CDR3 spells CASSTQSSGNTIYF. CDR3 sequence (DNA): TGTGCCAGCAGCACACAGAGCTCTGGAAACACCATATATTTT.

The genes are TRBV5-1 and TRBJ2-7, with 7 bases matching TRBD1. CDR1 is SGHRS and CDR2 is YFSETQ in the germline V gene. The CDR3 is 15 amino acids. V dropped 3 bases and J dropped 0; count of bases not matched to a gene: 6. The CDR3 nucleotides read TGCGCCAGCAGCTCGACAGGGCCTGGCTCCTACGAGCAGTACTTC. Its protein product is CASSSTGPGSYEQYF. Full variable domain (remainder filled in from reference TRBV5-1 and TRBJ2-7): KAGVTQTPRYLIKTRGQQVTLSCSPISGHRSVSWYQQTPGQGLQFLFEYFSETQRNKGNFPGRFSGRQFSNSRSEMNVSTLELGDSALYLCASSSTGPGSYEQYFGPGTRLTVT.

The chain employs TRBV6-6 and TRBJ1-5; unclear D gene. The CDR3 runs to 14 residues. Germline CDR1 reads MNHNY; CDR2 reads SVGAGI (reference sequence). Trimming removed 5 bases at V and 7 bases at J, with 15 bases between. The CDR3 nucleotides are TGTGCCAGCAGTCAGGTCACCGCGGTCCAGCCCCAGCATTTT. Amino acids: CASSQVTAVQPQHF.

This chain uses TRBV9 with TRBJ1-2; possibly TRBD1 for D (5 bases). Germline lookup yields CDR1 SGDLS and CDR2 YYNGEE. V dropped 0 bases and J dropped 7 bases, with 13 bases sitting between them. The CDR3 consists of 14 residues. CDR3 DNA: TGTGCCAGCAGCGTAGAGGGGACTCCCAGTGGCTACACCTTC. This gives the protein CASSVEGTPSGYTF.

The chain carries TRBV19 and TRBJ1-1, with no clear D. CDR3 size: 16 residues. Germline V CDR1 and CDR2: LNHDA, SQIVND (reference sequence). With 2 bases removed from V and 4 bases from J, the gap between germline ends came to 17 bases. CDR3 amino acids: CASSIRGNWLGTEAFF. DNA for the CDR3: TGTGCCAGTAGTATACGGGGAAATTGGTTGGGCACTGAAGCTTTCTTT.

This chain links TRBV15 with TRBJ1-5; 7 positions agree with TRBD1. Germline V gene lookup returns CDR1 LNHNV and CDR2 YYDKDF (reference sequence). V lost 4 bases, J lost 3 bases, and 6 bases stayed unmatched. CDR3 size: 15 residues. CDR3 protein: CATSNGQAINQPQHF. The CDR3 DNA reads TGTGCCACCAGCAATGGACAGGCGATCAATCAGCCCCAGCATTTT.

This chain connects TRBV4-2 to TRBJ2-3; TRBD1 matches at 9 bases. The germline V gene encodes CDR1 LGHNA and CDR2 YNFKEQ. CDR3 length: 16 amino acids. V trimming: 0 bases; J trimming: 7 bases; junction bases outside the gene matches: 8. For the CDR3, the DNA is TGTGCCAGCAGCCAAGAGGTGGGGGGACAGGGAAATACGCAGTATTTT. It codes for CASSQEVGGQGNTQYF.